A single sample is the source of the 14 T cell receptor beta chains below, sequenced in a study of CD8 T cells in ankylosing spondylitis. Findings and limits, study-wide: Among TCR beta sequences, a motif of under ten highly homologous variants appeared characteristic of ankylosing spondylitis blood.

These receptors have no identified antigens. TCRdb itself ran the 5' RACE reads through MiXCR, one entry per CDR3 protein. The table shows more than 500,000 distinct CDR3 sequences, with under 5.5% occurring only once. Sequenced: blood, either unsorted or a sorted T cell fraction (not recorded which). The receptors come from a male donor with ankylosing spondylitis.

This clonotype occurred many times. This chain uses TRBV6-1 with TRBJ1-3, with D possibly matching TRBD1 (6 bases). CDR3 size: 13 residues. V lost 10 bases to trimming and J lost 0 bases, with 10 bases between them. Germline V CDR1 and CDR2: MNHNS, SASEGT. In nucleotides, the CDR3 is TGTGCCACCACAGGGAACTCTGGAAACACCATATATTTT. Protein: CATTGNSGNTIYF.

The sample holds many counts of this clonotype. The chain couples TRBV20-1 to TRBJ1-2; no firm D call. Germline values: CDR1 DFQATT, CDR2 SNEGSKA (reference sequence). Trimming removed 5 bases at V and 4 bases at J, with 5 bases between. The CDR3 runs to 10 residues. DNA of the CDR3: TGCAGTGCTGGGGTCTATGGCTACACCTTC. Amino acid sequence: CSAGVYGYTF.

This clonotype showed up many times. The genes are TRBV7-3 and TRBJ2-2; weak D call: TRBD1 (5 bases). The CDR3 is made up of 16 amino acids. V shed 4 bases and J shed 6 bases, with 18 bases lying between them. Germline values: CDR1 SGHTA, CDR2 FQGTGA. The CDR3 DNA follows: TGTGCCAGCAGCTCAAGGGGTGAACGAGATGCCGGGGAGCTGTTTTTT. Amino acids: CASSSRGERDAGELFF.

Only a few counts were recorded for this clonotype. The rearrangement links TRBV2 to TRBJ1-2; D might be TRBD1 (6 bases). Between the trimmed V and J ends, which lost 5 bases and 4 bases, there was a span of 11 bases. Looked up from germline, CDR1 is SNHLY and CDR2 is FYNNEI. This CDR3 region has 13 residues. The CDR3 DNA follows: TGTGCCAGCAGTCCAGGGGCCACCTATGGCTACACCTTC. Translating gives CASSPGATYGYTF.

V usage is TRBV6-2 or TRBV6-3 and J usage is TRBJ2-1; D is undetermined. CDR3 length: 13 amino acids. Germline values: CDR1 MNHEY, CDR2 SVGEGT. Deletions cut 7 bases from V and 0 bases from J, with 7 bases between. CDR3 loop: CASMLSSYNEQFF. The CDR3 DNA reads TGTGCCAGCATGCTTAGCTCCTACAATGAGCAGTTCTTC.

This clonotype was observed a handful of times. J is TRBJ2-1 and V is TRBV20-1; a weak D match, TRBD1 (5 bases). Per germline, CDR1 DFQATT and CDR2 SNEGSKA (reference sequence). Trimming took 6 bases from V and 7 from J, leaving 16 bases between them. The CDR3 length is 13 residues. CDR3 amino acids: CSAARGYLNEQFF. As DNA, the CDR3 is TGCAGTGCCGCAAGGGGCTATTTGAATGAGCAGTTCTTC.

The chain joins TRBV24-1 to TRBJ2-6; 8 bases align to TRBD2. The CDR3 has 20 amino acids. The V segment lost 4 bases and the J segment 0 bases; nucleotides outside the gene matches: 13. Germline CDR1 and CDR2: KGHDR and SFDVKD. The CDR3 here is CATSDHPRAGGSSGANVLTF. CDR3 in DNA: TGTGCCACCAGTGACCACCCCAGGGCGGGAGGTAGCTCTGGGGCCAACGTCCTGACTTTC.

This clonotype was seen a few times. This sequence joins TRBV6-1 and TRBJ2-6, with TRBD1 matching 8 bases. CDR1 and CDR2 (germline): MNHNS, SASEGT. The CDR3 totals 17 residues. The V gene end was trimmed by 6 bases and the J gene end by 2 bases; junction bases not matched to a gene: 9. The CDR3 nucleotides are TGTGCCAGCAGACCCGGACAGGGAGAAACTGGGGCCAACGTCCTGACTTTC. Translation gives CASRPGQGETGANVLTF.

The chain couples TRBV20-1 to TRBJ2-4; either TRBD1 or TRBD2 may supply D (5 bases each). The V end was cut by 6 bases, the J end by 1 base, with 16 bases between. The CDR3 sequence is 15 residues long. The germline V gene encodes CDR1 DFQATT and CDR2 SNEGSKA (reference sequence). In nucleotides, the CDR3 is TGCAGTGCCAGGCTGGGGGAGCAGGCCAAAAACATTCAGTACTTC. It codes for CSARLGEQAKNIQYF.

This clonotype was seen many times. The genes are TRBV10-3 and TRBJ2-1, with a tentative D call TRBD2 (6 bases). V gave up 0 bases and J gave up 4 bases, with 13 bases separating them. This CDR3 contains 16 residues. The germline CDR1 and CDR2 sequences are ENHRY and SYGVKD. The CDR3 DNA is TGTGCCATCAGTGAGTCTGGAGTTGGGGGGTACAATGAGCAGTTCTTC. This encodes CAISESGVGGYNEQFF.

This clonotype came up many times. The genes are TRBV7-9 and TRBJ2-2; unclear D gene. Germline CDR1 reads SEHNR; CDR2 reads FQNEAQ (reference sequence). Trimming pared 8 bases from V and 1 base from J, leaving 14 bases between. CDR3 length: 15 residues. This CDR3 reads CASVAPIRNTGELFF. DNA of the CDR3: TGTGCCAGCGTCGCCCCGATACGGAACACCGGGGAGCTGTTTTTT.

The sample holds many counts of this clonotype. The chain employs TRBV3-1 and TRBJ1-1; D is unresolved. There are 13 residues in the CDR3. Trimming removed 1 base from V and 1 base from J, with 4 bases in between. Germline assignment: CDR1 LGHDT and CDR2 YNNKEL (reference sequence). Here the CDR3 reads CASSQAGNTEAFF. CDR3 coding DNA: TGTGCCAGCAGCCAAGCGGGGAACACTGAAGCTTTCTTT.

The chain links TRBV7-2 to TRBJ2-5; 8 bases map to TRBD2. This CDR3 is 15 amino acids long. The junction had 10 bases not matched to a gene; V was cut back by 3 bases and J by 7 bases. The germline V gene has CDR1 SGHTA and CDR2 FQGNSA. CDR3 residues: CASSFGGADGGTQYF. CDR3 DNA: TGTGCCAGCAGCTTCGGGGGGGCCGATGGTGGGACCCAGTACTTC.

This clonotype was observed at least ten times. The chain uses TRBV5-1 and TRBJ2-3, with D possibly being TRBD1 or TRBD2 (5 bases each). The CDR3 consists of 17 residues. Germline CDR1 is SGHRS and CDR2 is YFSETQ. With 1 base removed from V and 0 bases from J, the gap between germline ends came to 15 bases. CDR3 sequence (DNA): TGCGCCAGCAGCTTGCTTATGGGACGGTTCAGCACAGATACGCAGTATTTT. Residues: CASSLLMGRFSTDTQYF.